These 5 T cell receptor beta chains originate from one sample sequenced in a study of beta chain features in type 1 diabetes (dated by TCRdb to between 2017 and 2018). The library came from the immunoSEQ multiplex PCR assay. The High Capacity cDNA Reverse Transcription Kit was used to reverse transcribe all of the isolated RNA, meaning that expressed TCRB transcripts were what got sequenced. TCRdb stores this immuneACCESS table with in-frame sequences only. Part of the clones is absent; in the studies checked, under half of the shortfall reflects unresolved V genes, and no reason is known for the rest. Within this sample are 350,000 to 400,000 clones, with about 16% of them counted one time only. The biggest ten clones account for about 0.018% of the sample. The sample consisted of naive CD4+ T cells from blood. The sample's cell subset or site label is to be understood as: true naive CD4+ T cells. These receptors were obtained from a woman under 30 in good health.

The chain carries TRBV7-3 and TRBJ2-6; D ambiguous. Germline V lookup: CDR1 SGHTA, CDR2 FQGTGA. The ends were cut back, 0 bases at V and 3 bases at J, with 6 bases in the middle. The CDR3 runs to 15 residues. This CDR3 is CASSLTGNGANVLTF. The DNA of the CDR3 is TGTGCCAGCAGCTTAACGGGCAATGGGGCCAACGTCCTGACTTTC.

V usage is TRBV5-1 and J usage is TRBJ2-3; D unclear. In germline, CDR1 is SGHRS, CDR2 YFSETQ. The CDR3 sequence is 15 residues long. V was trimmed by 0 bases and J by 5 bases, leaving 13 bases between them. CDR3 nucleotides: TGCGCCAGCAGCTTGGACCCCGCGTCTAAAGATACGCAGTATTTT. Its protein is CASSLDPASKDTQYF.

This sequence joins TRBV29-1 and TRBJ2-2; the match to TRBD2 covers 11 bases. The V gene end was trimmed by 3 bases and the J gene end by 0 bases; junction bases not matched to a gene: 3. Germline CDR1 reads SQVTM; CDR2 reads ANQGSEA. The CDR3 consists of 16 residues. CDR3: CSVDRGLAANTGELFF. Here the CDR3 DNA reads TGCAGCGTTGACCGGGGACTAGCGGCGAACACCGGGGAGCTGTTTTTT.

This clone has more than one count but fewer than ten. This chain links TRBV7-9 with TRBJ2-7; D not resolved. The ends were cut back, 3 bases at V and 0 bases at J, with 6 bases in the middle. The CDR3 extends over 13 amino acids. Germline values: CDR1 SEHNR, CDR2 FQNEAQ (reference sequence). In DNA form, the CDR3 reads TGTGCCAGCAGCTTCTCGAGCTCCTACGAGCAGTACTTC. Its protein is CASSFSSSYEQYF.

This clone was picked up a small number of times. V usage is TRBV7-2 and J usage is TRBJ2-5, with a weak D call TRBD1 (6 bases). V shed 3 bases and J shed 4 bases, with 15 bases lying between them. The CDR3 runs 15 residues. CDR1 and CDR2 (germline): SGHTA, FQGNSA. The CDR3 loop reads CASSFSRHRAETQYF. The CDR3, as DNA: TGTGCCAGCAGCTTTTCGCGTCACAGGGCAGAGACCCAGTACTTC.